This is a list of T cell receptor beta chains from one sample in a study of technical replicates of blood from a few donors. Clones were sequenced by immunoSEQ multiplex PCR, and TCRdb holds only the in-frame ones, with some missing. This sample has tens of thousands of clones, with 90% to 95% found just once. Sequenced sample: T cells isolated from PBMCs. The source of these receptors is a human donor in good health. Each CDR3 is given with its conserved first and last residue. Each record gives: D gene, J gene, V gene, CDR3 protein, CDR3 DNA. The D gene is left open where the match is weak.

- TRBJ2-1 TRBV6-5 CASSYTHQPTNEQFF TGTGCCAGCAGTTACACACACCAACCCACAAATGAGCAGTTCTTC
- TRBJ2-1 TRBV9 CASSVASGNPYNEQFF TGTGCCAGCAGCGTAGCAAGCGGCAATCCCTACAATGAGCAGTTCTTC
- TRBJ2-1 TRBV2 CASSDSYNEQFF TGTGCCAGCAGTGACAGTTACAATGAGCAGTTCTTC
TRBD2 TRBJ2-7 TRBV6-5 CASSPGTRGTYEQYF TGTGCCAGCAGCCCCGGGACTAGGGGAACCTACGAGCAGTACTTC
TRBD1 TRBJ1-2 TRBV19 CASSLRWGQTYGYTF TGTGCCAGTAGTCTCAGATGGGGACAGACCTATGGCTACACCTTC
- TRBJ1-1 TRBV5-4 CASSLQGIDEAFF TGTGCCAGCAGCTTACAGGGAATTGATGAAGCTTTCTTT
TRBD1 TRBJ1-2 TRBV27 CASSFRDRLTYTF TGTGCCAGCAGTTTCCGGGACAGGTTGACCTACACCTTC
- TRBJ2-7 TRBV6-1 CASSGLESYEQYF TGTGCCAGCAGTGGATTAGAGTCCTACGAGCAGTACTTC
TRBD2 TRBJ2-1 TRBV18 CASSPPAGGDNEQFF TGTGCCAGCTCACCACCGGCGGGAGGGGACAATGAGCAGTTCTTC
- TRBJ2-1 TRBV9 CASSPHGTTNNEQFF TGTGCCAGCAGCCCCCACGGGACAACGAACAATGAGCAGTTCTTC
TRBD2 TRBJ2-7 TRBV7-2 CASSFGTSPEQYF TGTGCCAGCAGCTTTGGGACTAGTCCCGAGCAGTACTTC
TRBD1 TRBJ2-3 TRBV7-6 CASSIRQGTPDTQYF TGTGCCAGCAGCATTAGACAGGGAACACCGGATACGCAGTATTTT
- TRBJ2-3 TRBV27 CASNSDRELDTQYF TGTGCCAGCAACTCGGACAGAGAATTGGATACGCAGTATTTT
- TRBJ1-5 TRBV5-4 CASSLDSQPQHF TGTGCCAGCAGCTTGGATTCACAGCCCCAGCATTTT
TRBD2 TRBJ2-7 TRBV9 CASSPSGTGSYEQYF TGTGCCAGCAGCCCTAGCGGGACCGGGTCCTACGAGCAGTACTTC